This is a list of T cell receptor beta chains from one sample in a study of OX40 agonist ivuxolimab in advanced cancers. TCRdb's copy holds only in-frame clones and misses some; the assay was immunoSEQ multiplex PCR. The sample comprises around 39,000 clones, roughly nine tenths of which are singletons, and 3.5% to 5% rests with the top ten. Sequences were derived from CD4+ or CD8+ T cells sorted from blood, sampled in a trial of the OX40 agonist ivuxolimab. The receptors originated from an adult with an advanced solid tumor such as melanoma, head and neck, liver or kidney cancer. Each CDR3 is given with its conserved first and last residue. D genes are given only for firm matches. The size entry is marked missing in some rows and otherwise reads once, few, many or a size class.

TRBV4-2,TRBJ2-3,NA,NA,13,CASSQGEGDTQYF,TGTGCCAGCAGCCAAGGCGAGGGCGATACGCAGTATTTT
TRBV18,TRBJ1-1,NA,once,16,CASSPLGVSTNTEAFF,TGTGCCAGCTCACCATTGGGGGTCTCAACCAACACTGAAGCTTTCTTT
TRBV6-5,TRBJ2-7,TRBD2,NA,15,CASSYSSGSSYEQYF,TGTGCCAGCAGTTACTCGAGCGGGAGCTCCTACGAGCAGTACTTC
TRBV28,TRBJ2-7,NA,NA,14,CASQASRGIHEQYF,TGTGCCAGCCAAGCCTCCCGGGGAATCCACGAGCAGTACTTC
TRBV7-2,TRBJ2-7,NA,NA,14,CASSVGGPSIEQYF,TGTGCCAGCAGTGTCGGCGGTCCCTCGATAGAGCAGTACTTC
TRBV4-2,TRBJ2-3,TRBD2,NA,16,CASSHGGGPSTDTQYF,TGTGCCAGCAGCCACGGGGGGGGCCCGAGCACAGATACGCAGTATTTT
TRBV4-1,TRBJ2-7,NA,NA,16,CASSQGRTAISYEQYF,TGCGCCAGCAGCCAAGGAAGGACAGCGATATCCTACGAGCAGTACTTC
TRBV29-1,TRBJ1-3,TRBD1,NA,14,CSVEPGGSGNTIYF,TGCAGCGTTGAGCCAGGGGGCTCTGGAAACACCATATATTTT
TRBV19,TRBJ2-3,NA,NA,14,CASSIRLATDTQYF,TGTGCCAGTAGTATACGTCTAGCTACAGATACGCAGTATTTT
TRBV21-1,TRBJ1-2,NA,NA,16,CASSKFGDRRGYGYTF,TGTGCCAGCAGCAAATTTGGGGACAGGCGGGGGTATGGCTACACCTTC
TRBV7-3,TRBJ2-2,TRBD2,NA,17,CASSSKEMTSGTGELFF,TGTGCCAGCAGCTCAAAGGAGATGACTAGCGGGACCGGGGAGCTGTTTTTT
TRBV2,TRBJ1-1,TRBD1,NA,17,CASTLRENRGPNTEAFF,TGTGCCAGCACCCTCCGTGAAAACAGGGGGCCGAACACTGAAGCTTTCTTT
TRBV9,TRBJ2-7,TRBD1,few,13,CASSGQGAYEQYF,TGTGCCAGCAGCGGACAGGGGGCTTACGAGCAGTACTTC
TRBV27,TRBJ2-7,TRBD2,NA,15,CASRFAREGSYEQYF,TGTGCCAGCAGGTTCGCCAGGGAGGGCTCCTACGAGCAGTACTTC
TRBV2,TRBJ2-6,NA,NA,16,CASRRIQGAGANVLTF,TGTGCCAGCAGAAGGATACAGGGAGCTGGGGCCAACGTCCTGACTTTC
TRBV28,TRBJ1-1,TRBD1,medium-sized,13,CASTRDRVTEAFF,TGTGCCAGCACACGGGACAGGGTGACTGAAGCTTTCTTT
TRBV6-1,TRBJ1-4,NA,NA,13,CASSYNANEKLFF,TGTGCCAGCAGCTACAATGCTAATGAAAAACTGTTTTTT
TRBV19,TRBJ2-1,TRBD2,NA,17,CASSIRLAGGGYNEQFF,TGTGCCAGTAGTATAAGACTAGCGGGGGGAGGCTACAATGAGCAGTTCTTC
TRBV11-2,TRBJ2-1,TRBD1,NA,15,CASSRDRGRPNEQFF,TGTGCCAGCAGCCGAGACAGGGGGCGTCCGAATGAGCAGTTCTTC
TRBV5-1,TRBJ2-3,NA,NA,16,CASSPPLGAGTDTQYF,TGCGCCAGCAGCCCCCCTTTGGGGGCGGGCACAGATACGCAGTATTTT
TRBV2,TRBJ1-2,TRBD1,NA,16,CASSERDRGLGYGYTF,TGTGCCAGCAGTGAAAGGGACAGGGGGCTGGGCTATGGCTACACCTTC
TRBV30,TRBJ1-5,TRBD1,once,15,CAWSHRDRIDQPQHF,TGTGCCTGGAGTCACCGGGACAGAATTGATCAGCCCCAGCATTTT
TRBV18,TRBJ1-1,NA,once,16,CASSPLTAVGGTEAFF,TGTGCCAGCTCACCACTTACCGCCGTGGGAGGTACTGAAGCTTTCTTT
TRBV2,TRBJ2-3,NA,NA,13,CASIQRGIDTQYF,TGTGCCAGCATACAAAGGGGAATAGATACGCAGTATTTT
TRBV19,TRBJ2-3,NA,NA,11,CASSVTDTQYF,TGTGCCAGTAGTGTTACAGATACGCAGTATTTT
TRBV18,TRBJ2-3,NA,NA,13,CASSWDPPNTQYF,TGTGCCAGCTCTTGGGACCCCCCAAATACGCAGTATTTT
TRBV4-1,TRBJ2-7,TRBD1,NA,16,CASSRKLGQPAYEQYF,TGCGCCAGCAGCCGCAAACTGGGACAGCCAGCCTACGAGCAGTACTTC
TRBV28,TRBJ1-4,NA,NA,15,CASSSGPGLNEKLFF,TGTGCCAGCAGCTCTGGGCCCGGCCTTAATGAAAAACTGTTTTTT
TRBV30,TRBJ2-7,TRBD1,once,21,CAWSEKYFGTGRRRRIYEQYF,TGTGCCTGGAGTGAAAAATATTTCGGGACAGGGCGTAGAAGAAGGATTTACGAGCAGTACTTC
TRBV11-1,TRBJ1-1,NA,NA,12,CASSVRGRRAFF,TGTGCCAGCAGTGTACGGGGGCGGCGGGCTTTCTTT
TRBV7-7,TRBJ2-2,NA,NA,13,CASSLTNTGELFF,TGTGCTAGCAGCTTGACTAACACCGGGGAGCTGTTTTTT
TRBV19,TRBJ2-4,NA,once,15,CASSIRVVGRNIQYF,TGTGCCAGTAGTATCCGGGTGGTCGGGAGAAACATTCAGTACTTC
TRBV2,TRBJ2-3,NA,NA,15,CASSEEPPRADTQYF,TGTGCCAGCAGTGAGGAGCCCCCCCGAGCAGATACGCAGTATTTT
TRBV2,TRBJ2-7,TRBD2,NA,17,CASRAGTSGRALYEQYF,TGTGCCAGCAGGGCCGGGACTAGCGGGAGGGCGCTCTACGAGCAGTACTTC
TRBV7-9,TRBJ2-3,TRBD1,NA,15,CASSRSGTVTDTQYF,TGTGCCAGCAGTCGATCCGGGACAGTCACAGATACGCAGTATTTT
TRBV19,TRBJ2-1,NA,NA,14,CASSSGDRRNEQFF,TGTGCCAGTAGTAGCGGGGACCGCCGCAATGAGCAGTTCTTC
TRBV5-6,TRBJ2-1,NA,NA,13,CASSSLGRNEQFF,TGTGCCAGCAGCTCTTTGGGAAGGAATGAGCAGTTCTTC
TRBV7-9,TRBJ1-2,NA,NA,12,CASSLENYGYTF,TGTGCCAGCAGTTTAGAGAACTATGGCTACACCTTC
TRBV2,TRBJ1-1,NA,NA,14,CASSERGQNTEAFF,TGTGCCAGCAGTGAAAGGGGCCAGAACACTGAAGCTTTCTTT
TRBV29-1,TRBJ2-6,TRBD1,NA,18,CSVEGYGQGSSGANVLTF,TGCAGCGTTGAAGGCTATGGACAGGGGAGCTCTGGGGCCAACGTCCTGACTTTC
TRBV14,TRBJ2-2,NA,NA,13,CASLSSNTGELFF,TGTGCCAGTCTCTCTAGTAACACCGGGGAGCTGTTTTTT
TRBV5-1,TRBJ2-3,TRBD1,once,16,CASQGHGTASTDTQYF,TGCGCCAGCCAAGGACACGGGACAGCTAGCACAGATACGCAGTATTTT
TRBV5-1,TRBJ2-7,NA,NA,20,CASSLEGGDDGLRLSYEQYF,TGCGCCAGCAGCTTGGAAGGTGGGGATGACGGACTTCGTCTCTCCTACGAGCAGTACTTC
TRBV11-2,TRBJ1-2,TRBD1,NA,17,CASGPLTGTAQNYGYTF,TGTGCCAGCGGACCTCTAACCGGGACAGCCCAGAATTATGGCTACACCTTC
TRBV4-1,TRBJ2-1,NA,NA,15,CASSQARGLYNEQFF,TGCGCCAGCAGCCAAGCCCGGGGGCTCTACAATGAGCAGTTCTTC